This T cell receptor beta chain was sequenced for a study of blood T cells in healthy people across ages. Together with a sample-barcoded 5' primer, a J-beta primer mix was included in a second PCR lasting about 6 to 12 cycles. TCRdb ran MiXCR on the 5' RACE reads and lists one entry per CDR3 protein. Of about 1,000,000 distinct CDR3 sequences listed, under 55% are singletons. Study results and caveats: The unsorted PBMCs prevented any conclusive comparison of naive versus antigen-experienced cells.

In the case of this clonotype: Its antigen is not identified.

Each donor's blood draw was approximately 10 milliliters of peripheral blood. This CDR3 comprises 11 residues. CDR1 and CDR2 from the germline V gene are SQVTM and ANQGSEA. V was trimmed by 7 bases and J by 6 bases, leaving 10 bases between them. The receptor's source is a woman between 55 and 75 years old in good health. The chain joins TRBV29-1 to TRBJ2-1; D remains unclear. Sequencing input: blood. The CDR3 sequence is CSGRNLNEQFF. The CDR3 nucleotides read TGCAGCGGCCGAAATCTCAATGAGCAGTTCTTC.